These 14 T cell receptor beta chains share one sample of origin, sequenced in a study of prognosis after radiotherapy for stage I lung cancer (dated by TCRdb to the early 2020s). Sequencer: Illumina HiSeq 3000. The TCR beta CDR3 region was amplified from genomic DNA by two rounds of multiplex PCR. The first PCR round used primers specific to each TRBV and TRBJ gene, with sequences filed in Chinese patent CN105087789A. TCRdb's own reprocessing of the public reads used fastp at Q25 and MiXCR and kept productive beta chains. CDR3 protein sequences are deduplicated, and each keeps its most common genes and DNA. Within this sample are around 30,000 distinct CDR3 sequences, with approximately 30% of them counted one time only. The leading ten clones occupy around 35% of the sample. The input for sequencing was PBMCs, taken before or after stereotactic body radiation therapy (not recorded which). The source is a donor aged 50 or older with non-small cell lung cancer.

This clonotype was picked up many times. The CDR3 sequence is CASSLVATEAFF. The CDR3 region has the DNA TGTGCCAGCAGCTTAGTTGCGACAGAAGCTTTCTTT. This sequence joins TRBV11-2 and TRBJ1-1; D gene uncertain. The CDR3 covers 12 residues. Germline assignment: CDR1 SGHAT and CDR2 FQNNGV. The V end was cut by 1 base, the J end by 8 bases, with 8 bases between.

In this sample, this clonotype turned up many times. The rearrangement links TRBV24-1 to TRBJ2-3; TRBD1 matches 9 bases. V shed 10 bases, J shed 5 bases, and the junction held 12 bases outside the gene matches. The germline V gene has CDR1 KGHDR and CDR2 SFDVKD. There are 15 residues in the CDR3. The CDR3 is CATAPGQGWGDTQYF. DNA for the CDR3: TGTGCCACAGCACCGGGACAGGGATGGGGAGATACGCAGTATTTT.

This clonotype came up many times. CDR3 DNA: TGTGCCAGCAGTTACGCGGGGCCTTACACTGAAGCTTTCTTT. As protein: CASSYAGPYTEAFF. V usage is TRBV6-5 and J usage is TRBJ1-1, with a possible D match to TRBD1 (5 bases). The V end was cut by 2 bases, the J end by 3 bases, with 10 bases between. This CDR3 spans 14 amino acids. Germline V gene lookup returns CDR1 MNHEY and CDR2 SVGAGI.

This clonotype was counted at least ten times. This sequence joins TRBV25-1 and TRBJ1-6; no firm D call. Germline CDR1 is MGHDK and CDR2 is SYGVNS. The germline V and J ends were trimmed by 7 bases and 8 bases, with 6 bases remaining between them. CDR3 size: 11 residues. The CDR3 loop is CASKRDSPLHF. CDR3 DNA sequence: TGTGCCAGCAAACGGGATTCACCCCTCCACTTT.

Notes on this clonotype: One end of the junction varies from germline; a read error may be responsible. J is TRBJ2-5 and V is TRBV7-8; 7 nucleotides line up with TRBD2. Looked up from germline, CDR1 is SGHVS and CDR2 is FQNEAQ. The CDR3 has 18 residues. CDR3 bases: TGTGCCAGCGGCTTAGTCCCCCCCCTAGCGGCCATAACGGAGACCCAGTACTTC. Translating it yields CASGLVPPLAAITETQYF.

This clonotype appeared many times. This rearrangement joins TRBV4-2 to TRBJ2-7; D remains ambiguous. Germline V lookup: CDR1 LGHNA, CDR2 YNFKEQ. This CDR3 has 11 amino acids. V was pared by 4 bases and J by 3 bases, with 4 bases between. In DNA, the CDR3 is TGTGCCAGCAGCCTCAACTACGAGCAGTACTTC. It encodes CASSLNYEQYF.

The sample holds many counts of this clonotype. The chain uses TRBV4-1 and TRBJ2-2; 8 bases fit TRBD2. Germline loops: CDR1 MGHRA, CDR2 YSYEKL. Trimming took 3 bases from V and 7 from J; bases not matched to a gene: 4. The CDR3 length is 14 residues. In DNA form, the CDR3 reads TGCGCCAGCAGCCAGGCGGGGGGAAGCGGGGAGCTGTTTTTT. This sequence encodes CASSQAGGSGELFF.

As concerns this clonotype: A read error may explain this, as a much larger clone is one base away. This chain uses TRBV4-1 with TRBJ2-4; TRBD2 aligns across 7 bases. The CDR3 length is 16 residues. Per the germline V gene, CDR1 is MGHRA and CDR2 is YSYEKL. Trimming took 5 bases from V and 5 from J; bases not matched to a gene: 12. DNA for the CDR3: TGCGCCAGCAGCAAGGGCGGGGGTGGCCGGGAAAACATTCAGTACTTC. Residues: CASSKGGGGRENIQYF.

A remark on this clonotype: A much larger clone sits a single nucleotide away, making a read error possible. The chain couples TRBV5-1 to TRBJ1-4; a weak D match, TRBD1 (6 bases). Germline V gives CDR1 SGHRS, CDR2 YFSETQ. V lost 0 bases and J 7 bases, leaving 13 bases between the germline ends. The CDR3 length is 15 residues. CDR3 in DNA: TGCGCCAGCAGCTTGGTAGGCAGGGGTGGTGAAAAACTGTTTTTT. It codes for CASSLVGRGGEKLFF.

The chain links TRBV2 to TRBJ2-2; a possible D gene is TRBD2 (5 bases). The length of the CDR3 is 14 residues. The V end lost 6 bases, the J end lost 3 bases, and 11 bases lay between the germline ends. The germline gives CDR1 SNHLY, CDR2 FYNNEI. CDR3 DNA sequence: TGTGCCAGCAGGCCCTGGACTGACACCGGGGAGCTGTTTTTT. Translated: CASRPWTDTGELFF.

The genes are TRBV9 and TRBJ1-4; a weak D match, TRBD1 (6 bases). Germline CDR1 reads SGDLS; CDR2 reads YYNGEE. V was cut by 4 bases and J by 7 bases, with 20 bases left in between. CDR3 length: 16 residues. Here the CDR3 DNA reads TGTGCCAGCAGCCGAGAGTTGGGGGGCTGGGGTGAAAAACTGTTTTTT. Its protein is CASSRELGGWGEKLFF.

J is TRBJ1-6 and V is TRBV12-3 or TRBV12-4; the D is unclear. The CDR3 consists of 14 residues. V was shortened by 6 bases and J by 6 bases, with 12 bases between the two germline ends. The CDR3 sequence is CASSLRVSNSPLHF. The CDR3 region has the DNA TGTGCCAGCAGCCTACGGGTTTCTAATTCACCCCTCCACTTT.

This clonotype was picked up many times. V and J are TRBV3-1 and TRBJ1-4; D gene unclear. CDR1 is LGHDT, CDR2 YNNKEL, per germline (reference sequence). This CDR3 contains 18 residues. Trimming left V 1 base short and J 0 bases short, with 15 bases between. The CDR3 protein is CASSQGVAFPTTNEKLFF. The DNA of the CDR3 is TGTGCCAGCAGCCAAGGGGTAGCCTTCCCGACAACTAATGAAAAACTGTTTTTT.

On this clonotype itself: A far bigger clonotype differs at one base, so this is likely a read error. J is TRBJ1-2 and V is TRBV6-9; weak D call: TRBD1 (5 bases). Germline values: CDR1 MNHGY, CDR2 SVAAGI. Trimming took 10 bases from V and 5 from J, leaving 17 bases between them. This CDR3 spans 13 amino acids. In nucleotides, the CDR3 is TGTGCCACGAGTTCGGGCAGGGAATATGGCTACACCTTC. Translating gives CATSSGREYGYTF.